The source of this TCR beta chain is a study of shared clonotypes between healthy human individuals. This clone has a handful of counts. Profiled with immunoSEQ multiplex PCR; TCRdb holds only in-frame clones, not every one. Among roughly 490,000 clones, roughly four fifths were seen once, and the ten largest hold around 13%. This CDR3 has 13 amino acids. V was shortened by 4 bases and J by 1 base, with 5 bases between the two germline ends. Germline CDR1 and CDR2: SGHTA and FQGNSA. The sequencing sample was made of PBMCs. The receptor was derived from a woman aged 40-49 years in good health. Some clones in this sample may be carry-over from other donors' samples. The rearrangement uses TRBV7-2 and TRBJ1-5; D is uncertain. The CDR3: CASSSGSNQPQHF. In DNA form, the CDR3 reads TGTGCCAGCAGCTCAGGCAGCAATCAGCCCCAGCATTTT.